Shown below are 19 T cell receptor beta chains from a single sample sequenced in a study of T-cell reconstitution after alpha-beta-depleted transplantation in children. Researchers prepared the TCRbeta library using unique molecular identifiers, the study reports. Each CDR3 protein gets one entry after TCRdb re-called the PCR reads with MiXCR. The sample lists over 450,000 distinct CDR3 sequences; 10% were seen once. The source material was PBMCs, sampled before TCRalphabeta/CD19-depleted stem cell transplant. These receptors originate from a child aged 2 to 10 with inherited bone marrow failure, due to receive a stem cell transplant.

This clonotype occurred many times. The rearrangement uses TRBV7-9 and TRBJ2-5, with 9 bases that match TRBD2. The CDR3 loop spans 15 amino acids. The germline V gene encodes CDR1 SEHNR and CDR2 FQNEAQ (reference sequence). Unmatched junction bases numbered 6, after V lost 2 bases and J lost 5 bases. In nucleotides, the CDR3 is TGTGCCAGCAGCTTACTAGCGGGAAGGAGCGAGACCCAGTACTTC. This gives the protein CASSLLAGRSETQYF.

This clonotype occurred many times. V and J are TRBV18 and TRBJ2-7; tentatively, D is TRBD1 (7 bases). The CDR3 covers 14 residues. Trimming took off 3 bases at V and 6 bases at J, with 15 bases between the two ends. In germline, CDR1 is KGHSH, CDR2 LQKENI. The chain's CDR3 is CASSPQGGPGEQYF. CDR3 sequence (DNA): TGTGCCAGCTCACCCCAGGGGGGACCCGGCGAGCAGTACTTC. Full variable domain (rest looked up from reference TRBV18 and TRBJ2-7): NAGVMQNPRHLVRRRGQEARLRCSPMKGHSHVYWYRQLPEEGLKFMVYLQKENIIDESGMPKERFSAEFPKEGPSILRIQQVVRGDSAAYFCASSPQGGPGEQYFGPGTRLTVT.

Many counts were recorded for this clonotype. The chain couples TRBV6-1 to TRBJ2-3; a weak D match, TRBD2 (5 bases). V gave up 7 bases and J gave up 4 bases, with 15 bases separating them. Germline assignment: CDR1 MNHNS and CDR2 SASEGT. CDR3 length: 14 amino acids. The CDR3 loop reads CASTHSEAADTQYF. CDR3 DNA sequence: TGTGCCAGCACCCATTCGGAGGCCGCAGATACGCAGTATTTT.

This clonotype was observed at least ten times. This chain uses TRBV7-8 with TRBJ2-1; unclear D gene. Per germline, CDR1 SGHVS and CDR2 FQNEAQ. This CDR3 spans 15 amino acids. Trimming took 7 bases from V and 8 from J, leaving 21 bases between them. CDR3 in DNA: TGTGCCAGCACCGAGACCCCCCAGGTCGGCGATGAGCAGTTCTTC. Its translation: CASTETPQVGDEQFF.

This clonotype was picked up a small number of times. The CDR3 loop is CASSPDRAVEQYF. CDR3 DNA: TGTGCCAGCAGTCCCGACAGGGCCGTAGAGCAGTACTTC. The V gene is TRBV12-3 or TRBV12-4, the J gene TRBJ2-7; 7 nucleotides line up with TRBD1. The CDR3 is made up of 13 amino acids. V shed 5 bases, J shed 7 bases, and the junction held 8 bases outside the gene matches.

This clonotype appeared many times. The rearrangement joins TRBV13 to TRBJ2-1, with D possibly TRBD2 on 6 matching bases. The V gene lost 5 bases and the J gene lost 0 bases, with 11 bases spanning the gap. The germline V gene encodes CDR1 PRHDT and CDR2 FYEKMQ (reference sequence). The length of the CDR3 is 15 residues. The CDR3 loop reads CASSPRAGSYNEQFF. For the CDR3, the DNA is TGTGCCAGCAGCCCTAGAGCGGGCTCCTACAATGAGCAGTTCTTC.

This clonotype was detected a few times. The rearrangement links TRBV7-2 to TRBJ2-1; possibly TRBD1 or TRBD2 for D (5 bases each). Trimming took off 1 base at V and 0 bases at J, with 10 bases between the two ends. This CDR3 comprises 16 residues. In germline, CDR1 is SGHTA, CDR2 FQGNSA. The CDR3 loop is CASSLVSGSSYNEQFF. Written as DNA, the CDR3 is TGTGCCAGCAGCTTAGTATCAGGGAGCTCCTACAATGAGCAGTTCTTC.

The table lists this clonotype with many counts. The rearrangement joins TRBV3-1 to TRBJ2-1; D is undetermined. The CDR3 is 16 residues long. Trimming removed 4 bases at V and 0 bases at J, with 13 bases between. Germline values: CDR1 LGHDT, CDR2 YNNKEL (reference sequence). The DNA of the CDR3 is TGTGCCAGCAGCCTTAGGGTGACGAGCTCCTACAATGAGCAGTTCTTC. It codes for CASSLRVTSSYNEQFF.

J is TRBJ2-6 and V is TRBV30; D unresolved. This CDR3 comprises 17 residues. Germline loops: CDR1 GTSNPN, CDR2 SVGIG (reference sequence). The V and J ends lost 1 base and 0 bases respectively, with 13 bases between them. CDR3 DNA sequence: TGTGCCTGGAGTGGATTGGCAGTGACCTCTGGGGCCAACGTCCTGACTTTC. The encoded protein is CAWSGLAVTSGANVLTF.

Many counts were recorded for this clonotype. The J gene is TRBJ2-1, the V gene TRBV6-6; D unresolved. The CDR3 extends over 13 amino acids. Germline-derived CDR1 and CDR2 are MNHNY and SVGAGI (reference sequence). V lost 6 bases and J lost 7, with 13 bases in between. The CDR3 bases are TGTGCCAGCAGCCGTCTTCTACGGAATGAGCAGTTCTTC. Amino acids: CASSRLLRNEQFF.

The J gene is TRBJ2-1, the V gene TRBV7-2; 7 positions agree with TRBD2. V was pared by 1 base and J by 8 bases, with 8 bases of the junction left unmatched. In germline, CDR1 is SGHTA, CDR2 FQGNSA. This CDR3 has 15 residues. CDR3 DNA: TGTGCCAGCAGCTTAGGACCGTGGCTAGCGGATGAGCAGTTCTTC. Translated, it gives CASSLGPWLADEQFF.

This clonotype was seen a handful of times. The chain has TRBV12-3 or TRBV12-4 and TRBJ2-7, with a possible D match to TRBD2 (7 bases). This CDR3 region has 15 residues. Trimming removed 5 bases at V and 4 bases at J, with 18 bases between. The DNA of the CDR3 is TGTGCCAGCAGTGATATAAGGGGGGGATTATACGAGCAGTACTTC. Its translation: CASSDIRGGLYEQYF.

This clonotype was detected many times. The J gene is TRBJ2-1, the V gene TRBV29-1; TRBD2 is a possible D gene (6 bases). V was pared by 4 bases and J by 6 bases, with 13 bases between. CDR1 SQVTM and CDR2 ANQGSEA come from the germline V gene. This CDR3 is 13 amino acids long. The CDR3 bases are TGCAGCGTTGCGTCGGGAGTCGGCAATGAGCAGTTCTTC. Residues: CSVASGVGNEQFF.

This clonotype was seen only a few times. The chain is built from TRBV20-1 and TRBJ2-5; 9 nucleotides match TRBD2. The J segment lost 5 bases and the V segment lost 4 bases, leaving 5 bases of the junction unmatched. CDR3 size: 13 residues. Germline values: CDR1 DFQATT, CDR2 SNEGSKA (reference sequence). CDR3 in amino acids: CSAISGSWETQYF. CDR3 coding DNA: TGCAGTGCTATTAGCGGGAGTTGGGAGACCCAGTACTTC.

A note on this clonotype: This may stem from a read error, because a much larger clone lies one nucleotide away. This chain uses TRBV15 with TRBJ2-5; 11 bases are a match to TRBD1. The germline V gene encodes CDR1 LNHNV and CDR2 YYDKDF (reference sequence). After removal of 0 bases from V and 0 bases from J, the junction contained 3 bases not matched to a gene. CDR3 length equals 17 residues. The CDR3 reads CATSRDLGQGDQETQYF. CDR3 nucleotide sequence: TGTGCCACCAGCAGAGATCTGGGACAGGGGGACCAAGAGACCCAGTACTTC.

As to this clonotype: A much bigger clone sits one base away, suggesting this may be a read error. The J gene is TRBJ2-2, the V gene TRBV27, with D unclear. Deletions cut 3 bases from V and 5 bases from J, with 7 bases between. The CDR3 length is 13 residues. The germline CDR1 and CDR2 sequences are MNHEY and SMNVEV (reference sequence). The CDR3 reads CASSLRETGELFF. The CDR3 bases are TGTGCCAGCAGTTTGAGAGAGACCGGGGAGCTGTTTTTT.

Note on this clonotype: A read error may explain this, as a much larger clone is one base away. The chain couples TRBV4-2 to TRBJ1-1; D gene unclear. Trimming stripped 1 base from V and 1 base from J, with 10 bases between. CDR3 length: 15 residues. Germline V gene lookup returns CDR1 LGHNA and CDR2 YNFKEQ. The CDR3 loop reads CASSQATLKNTEAFF. For the CDR3, the DNA is TGTGCCAGCAGCCAAGCGACCCTAAAGAACACTGAAGCTTTCTTT.

The chain joins TRBV4-3 to TRBJ1-1; tentatively, D is TRBD1 (5 bases). Germline-derived CDR1 and CDR2 are LGHNA and YSLEER. The CDR3 sequence is 14 residues long. V shed 0 bases and J shed 4 bases, with 9 bases lying between them. The DNA for the CDR3 is TGCGCCAGCAGCCAAGATCCCAGGGCCACTGAAGCTTTCTTT. Residues: CASSQDPRATEAFF.

There are a few counts of this clonotype. This chain uses TRBV20-1 with TRBJ2-1, with D unresolved. CDR1 is DFQATT and CDR2 is SNEGSKA in the germline V gene (reference sequence). The CDR3 extends over 17 amino acids. The V gene lost 0 bases and the J gene lost 1 base, with 16 bases spanning the gap. The CDR3 here is CSARDLPGLASYNEQFF. DNA for the CDR3: TGCAGTGCTAGAGATCTTCCTGGCTTGGCGTCCTACAATGAGCAGTTCTTC.